What follows describes a single T cell receptor (beta chain). Its antigen remains undetermined. Per-base quality was not reported, and no clone a single base away is much larger than it. There are 16 amino acids in the CDR3, from cysteine to phenylalanine inclusive. Left in the record is the CDR3 DNA by itself, 48 bases read in frame from the first base. CDR1 WSHSY and CDR2 SAAADI were looked up in the germline V gene. The V end gives up 3 bases and the J end 4 bases, leaving 8 bases in the junction not matched to a gene. These data originate in a study of blood T cell repertoires in COVID-19 (dated by TCRdb to 2020 to 2022). Study-wide context: Collaborator samples came from the United States, Italy and Spain and covered acute and convalescent phases of COVID-19. The dataset comprised deeply sampled blood TCRbeta repertoires from subjects exposed to, actively infected with, or recovered from COVID-19. The repertoires were released in a freely available public database intended as a resource for research on the immune response to SARS-CoV-2. Where available, HLA class I and class II types were obtained from metadata supplied by the sample provider rather than from assay-based typing. The samples were drawn from the first 160 participants of the ongoing ImmuneRACE study and from some 1,300 subjects provided by 6 global collaborators. The material from the prospective study consisted of cDNA or gDNA derived from T cells, B-cell-depleted T cells, or PBMCs. Sample metadata almost always included a de-identified subject ID, COVID-19 status, age in years and sex.

Another Seattle source contributed samples from volunteer blood donors who had recovered from COVID-19. Each collaborating institution followed its own protocols to collect whole blood in K2EDTA tubes. For TCRbeta analysis, collaborators shipped samples in one of three forms: frozen whole blood, isolated PBMCs, or DNA extracted from either of those sample types. TCRbeta CDR3 regions were amplified from genomic DNA using the immunoSEQ Assay, a bias-controlled multiplex PCR. The original methods were these. Nucleated cell counts per sample were estimated from amplification of reference gene primers within the assay. To quantify the absolute abundance of each unique TCRbeta CDR3 rearrangement, sequence reads were collapsed and filtered. Productive Simpson clonality was computed per sample as the square root of Simpson's diversity index over productive rearrangements. Drawn from immuneACCESS, this table holds only the in-frame rearrangements with V and J called that TCRdb kept. Clones are partly lost; checked studies trace under half to an unresolved V gene and leave the rest unexplained. For V, J and clone size, that table is used; D and trimming come from the DNA. Present in this sample are approximately 150,000 clones, around 82% of which were seen just once. The biggest ten clones account for approximately 18% of the sample.

Overall study results and their limits: The amount of clinical and demographic metadata varied by source and participant and was provided uncurated.

The source material was peripheral blood. The clonotype comes from a woman in her 70s who had recovered from COVID-19. The receptor chain draws on TRBV10-2 and TRBJ2-3, and 9 bases in between align with TRBD2. The nucleotides read TGCGCCAGCAGTGACCCGGGACTAGCTGAGGCAGATACGCAGTATTTT. It translates to CASSDPGLAEADTQYF.